The 16 T cell receptor beta chains below come from one sample, sequenced in a study of T-cell memory formation after mild COVID-19. TCRdb redid the calling of the 5' RACE reads with MiXCR, one entry per CDR3 protein. The sample holds about 150,000 distinct CDR3 sequences, roughly 15% seen once. The sample comprised PBMCs or a T cell subset sorted from them (not recorded which). These receptors originate from an adult woman who had mild COVID-19 (a few samples of this study predate the infection). Cell type and time point are not known.

This clonotype showed up just a few times. This rearrangement joins TRBV4-2 to TRBJ2-7, with 12 bases aligning to TRBD2. CDR3 length equals 16 residues. Germline CDR1 is LGHNA and CDR2 is YNFKEQ. J gave up 3 bases and V 4 bases, and 7 bases lay outside the gene matches. CDR3 protein: CASSPLVTSGSYEQYF. Here the CDR3 DNA reads TGTGCCAGCAGCCCGTTGGTGACTAGCGGGAGCTACGAGCAGTACTTC.

The chain is built from TRBV7-9 and TRBJ2-1, with 11 bases lining up with TRBD2. CDR3 size: 19 residues. CDR1 and CDR2 (germline): SEHNR, FQNEAQ (reference sequence). With 5 bases clipped from V and 0 bases from J, the junction kept 12 bases outside the gene matches. The CDR3 here is CASSQGGIAGGSSYNEQFF. In DNA, the CDR3 is TGTGCCAGCAGCCAAGGGGGAATAGCGGGAGGGAGCTCCTACAATGAGCAGTTCTTC.

This clonotype was seen ten or more times. This chain connects TRBV20-1 to TRBJ2-1, with D unresolved. CDR1 and CDR2 (germline): DFQATT, SNEGSKA (reference sequence). The V end lost 4 bases, the J end lost 3 bases, and 16 bases lay between the germline ends. The CDR3 is 15 amino acids. CDR3 nucleotide sequence: TGCAGTGCTACGGGTCCGAGTGACGGCTACAATGAGCAGTTCTTC. As protein: CSATGPSDGYNEQFF.

This clonotype appeared a few times. This rearrangement joins TRBV20-1 to TRBJ2-1; D not certain. V was clipped by 4 bases and J by 1 base, with 5 bases between them. Germline CDR1 is DFQATT and CDR2 is SNEGSKA (reference sequence). The CDR3 covers 12 residues. In DNA form, the CDR3 reads TGCAGTGCTACATTGTCCTACAATGAGCAGTTCTTC. This gives the protein CSATLSYNEQFF.

This CDR3 is CASSPVRTGTDTQYF. CDR3 DNA sequence: TGTGCCAGCTCACCGGTAAGGACTGGCACAGATACGCAGTATTTT. The chain uses TRBV18 and TRBJ2-3; TRBD2 is a possible D gene (5 bases). The V and J ends lost 3 bases and 1 base respectively, with 11 bases between them. The germline CDR1 and CDR2 sequences are KGHSH and LQKENI. CDR3 length: 15 amino acids.

This clonotype was observed many times. The chain is built from TRBV12-3 or TRBV12-4 and TRBJ2-3; 7 positions agree with TRBD1. V gave up 5 bases and J gave up 13 bases; unmatched junction bases: 6. This CDR3 comprises 11 residues. The CDR3 DNA is TGTGCCAGCAGTCCGGACAGGTTTGAGTATTTT. It specifies CASSPDRFEYF.

This clonotype has more than one count but fewer than ten. This chain connects TRBV24-1 to TRBJ2-2; the D gene is possibly TRBD2 (5 bases). This CDR3 has 12 residues. V was pared by 8 bases and J by 5 bases, with 8 bases between. Looked up from germline, CDR1 is KGHDR and CDR2 is SFDVKD. The DNA for the CDR3 is TGTGCCACCACCTCGGGGACCGGGGAGCTGTTTTTT. Translating it yields CATTSGTGELFF.

This clonotype appeared a few times. V and J are TRBV11-3 and TRBJ2-7; D gene ambiguous. Looked up from germline, CDR1 is SGHNT and CDR2 is YENEEA. V lost 3 bases and J 0 bases, leaving 12 bases between the germline ends. The CDR3 spans 15 residues. The CDR3 sequence is CASSFGRASSYEQYF. In DNA form, the CDR3 reads TGTGCCAGCAGCTTTGGTAGGGCAAGCTCCTACGAGCAGTACTTC.

This clonotype was detected a few times. The chain links TRBV29-1 to TRBJ2-1; no clear D. The germline V gene encodes CDR1 SQVTM and CDR2 ANQGSEA. Trimming pared 4 bases from V and 9 bases from J, leaving 10 bases between. The CDR3 sequence is 11 residues long. The CDR3: CSVGTTVEQFF. DNA for the CDR3: TGCAGCGTTGGGACCACGGTTGAGCAGTTCTTC.

V gene TRBV20-1 combines with J gene TRBJ1-5; D gene uncertain. The CDR3 runs 13 residues. From germline, CDR1 is DFQATT and CDR2 SNEGSKA (reference sequence). The V and J ends lost 7 bases and 1 base respectively, with 11 bases between them. The DNA of the CDR3 is TGCAGTGTTTCCCTCTCGAGCAATCAGCCCCAGCATTTT. Translated, it gives CSVSLSSNQPQHF.

In its sample, this clonotype was seen a few times. The chain employs TRBV6-4 and TRBJ2-5, with a possible D match to TRBD1 (6 bases). CDR3 length: 15 amino acids. Germline loops: CDR1 MRHNA, CDR2 SNTAGT. Trimming shortened V by 0 bases and J by 2 bases, and 10 bases separated the two germline ends. CDR3 in amino acids: CASSDSGGPQETQYF. The CDR3 DNA sequence: TGTGCCAGCAGTGACTCAGGGGGACCACAAGAGACCCAGTACTTC.

This clonotype was seen a few times. The rearrangement links TRBV12-3 or TRBV12-4 to TRBJ2-7; TRBD1 is a possible D gene (5 bases). The CDR3 spans 14 residues. The ends were cut back, 5 bases at V and 6 bases at J, with 17 bases in the middle. This CDR3 reads CASSDRRRITEQYF. The CDR3 DNA is TGTGCCAGCAGTGACAGACGGCGGATAACCGAGCAGTACTTC.

This clonotype was counted a few times. DNA of the CDR3: TGCAGTGCTAGAGCTGGGTTTAACACCGGGGAGCTGTTTTTT. It encodes CSARAGFNTGELFF. The chain combines TRBV20-1 with TRBJ2-2; D remains ambiguous. CDR3 size: 14 residues. Trimming stripped 1 base from V and 2 bases from J, with 8 bases between. Germline loops: CDR1 DFQATT, CDR2 SNEGSKA (reference sequence).

This clonotype was seen more than once but under ten times. The J gene is TRBJ2-1, the V gene TRBV20-1; 10 nucleotides align to TRBD2. CDR1 DFQATT and CDR2 SNEGSKA come from the germline V gene (reference sequence). The CDR3 totals 14 residues. The ends lost 6 bases at V and 8 bases at J; junction bases unmatched: 10. CDR3 amino acids: CSAYLAGVDHEQFF. CDR3 in DNA: TGCAGTGCCTACCTAGCGGGAGTCGACCATGAGCAGTTCTTC.

This clonotype was seen a few times. V gene TRBV12-3 or TRBV12-4 combines with J gene TRBJ2-1; 9 bases map to TRBD2. The V gene end was trimmed by 3 bases and the J gene end by 10 bases; junction bases not matched to a gene: 7. The CDR3 length is 14 residues. CDR3 protein: CASSFLLAGREQFF. The CDR3 region has the DNA TGTGCCAGCAGTTTTTTGCTAGCGGGGAGAGAGCAGTTCTTC.

This clonotype came up a few times. The chain couples TRBV20-1 to TRBJ2-3, with 7 bases lining up with TRBD1. The CDR3 consists of 15 residues. Germline lookup yields CDR1 DFQATT and CDR2 SNEGSKA (reference sequence). J gave up 0 bases and V 5 bases, and 8 bases lay outside the gene matches. CDR3: CSASRDSLSTDTQYF. The CDR3 nucleotides are TGCAGTGCTTCCCGGGACAGTTTAAGCACAGATACGCAGTATTTT.